Presented here are 3 T cell receptor beta chains from one specimen sequenced in a study of regulatory T cells in long-lasting Graves disease. Sample time point: newly diagnosed GD, antithyroid drugs for less than 3 months. Scientists built the TCR library using RNA that was extracted from PBMCs. Building the TCR beta libraries relied on iRepertoire HTBI primers, and CDR3 regions underwent Arm-PCR. TCRdb re-derived calls from the multiplex PCR reads in MiXCR, one entry per CDR3 protein. This sample yields roughly 500,000 distinct CDR3 sequences, of which 9.5% to 15% are seen a single time; roughly 8.9% belongs to the top ten. This sample also appeared in a second study, on T cells in Graves' hyperthyroidism and ophthalmopathy.

The sample was peripheral blood mononuclear cells (PBMCs), taken at new diagnosis, from a patient treated with antithyroid drugs. The receptor source for this set is a woman aged 25 to 45 with Graves disease.

This clonotype came up a few times. The V and J genes are TRBV24-1 and TRBJ2-1; the D gene is possibly TRBD2 (6 bases). Trimming left V 2 bases short and J 7 bases short, with 14 bases between. The V gene's germline CDR1 is KGHDR and CDR2 SFDVKD. This CDR3 spans 15 amino acids. CDR3 nucleotides: TGTGCCACCAGTGATTACTTGCATGGGGGGAATGAGCAGTTCTTC. This codes for CATSDYLHGGNEQFF.

At least ten counts were recorded for this clonotype. V and J are TRBV19 and TRBJ2-7; D uncertain. Trimming stripped 1 base from V and 2 bases from J, with 9 bases between. Germline V CDR1 and CDR2: LNHDA, SQIVND (reference sequence). The CDR3 spans 14 residues. The CDR3 nucleotides are TGTGCCAGTAGTATAGGGGCAGGACCCTACGAGCAGTACTTC. This sequence encodes CASSIGAGPYEQYF.

J is TRBJ1-1 and V is TRBV19, with D maybe TRBD1 (6 bases). This CDR3 spans 15 amino acids. Germline CDR1 LNHDA, CDR2 SQIVND (reference sequence). V lost 4 bases and J 4 bases, leaving 16 bases between the germline ends. The CDR3 coding sequence is TGTGCCAGTAGTACAGACCAGGACAGAACCACTGAAGCTTTCTTT. Translating it yields CASSTDQDRTTEAFF.